This T cell receptor (beta chain) was observed in a study of OX40 agonist ivuxolimab in advanced cancers. Study-level information: Patients in dose escalation had liver, melanoma, kidney or head and neck cancers. Study-wide points: On average, a greater number of expanded clones characterised CD8+ T cells relative to CD4+.

A word on this clone: What it binds is not known.

The length of the CDR3 is 14 residues. The germline V gene has CDR1 MNHEY and CDR2 SMNVEV (reference sequence). V lost 2 bases and J lost 2, with 10 bases in between. Measured with immunoSEQ multiplex PCR; TCRdb has only the in-frame clones, and not every one. This table has approximately 64,000 clones, roughly 84% appearing once. This rearrangement joins TRBV27 to TRBJ2-7; D possibly corresponds to TRBD1 (6 bases). The TCR was taken from an adult with an advanced solid tumor such as melanoma, head and neck, liver or kidney cancer. Sequencing used CD4+ or CD8+ T cells sorted from blood, obtained in a trial of the OX40 agonist ivuxolimab. CDR3 sequence reads: CASSLRQGTYEQYF. CDR3 nucleotide sequence: TGTGCCAGCAGTTTACGTCAGGGGACCTACGAGCAGTACTTC.